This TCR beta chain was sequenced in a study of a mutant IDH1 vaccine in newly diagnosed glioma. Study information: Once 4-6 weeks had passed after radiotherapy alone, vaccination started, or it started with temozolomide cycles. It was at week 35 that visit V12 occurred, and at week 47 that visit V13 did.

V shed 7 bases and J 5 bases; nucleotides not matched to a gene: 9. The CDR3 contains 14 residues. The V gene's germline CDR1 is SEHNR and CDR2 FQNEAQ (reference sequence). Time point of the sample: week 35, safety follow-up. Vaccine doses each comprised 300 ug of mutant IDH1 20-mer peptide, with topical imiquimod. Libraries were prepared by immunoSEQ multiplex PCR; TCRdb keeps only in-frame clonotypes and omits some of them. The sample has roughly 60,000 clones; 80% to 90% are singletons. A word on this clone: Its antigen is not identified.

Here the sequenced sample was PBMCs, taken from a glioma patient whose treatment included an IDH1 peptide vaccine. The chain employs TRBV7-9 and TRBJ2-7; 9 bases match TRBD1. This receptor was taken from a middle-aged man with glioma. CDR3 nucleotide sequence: TGTGCCAGCAACACCGGGACAGGGAAAAACGAGCAGTACTTC. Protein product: CASNTGTGKNEQYF.